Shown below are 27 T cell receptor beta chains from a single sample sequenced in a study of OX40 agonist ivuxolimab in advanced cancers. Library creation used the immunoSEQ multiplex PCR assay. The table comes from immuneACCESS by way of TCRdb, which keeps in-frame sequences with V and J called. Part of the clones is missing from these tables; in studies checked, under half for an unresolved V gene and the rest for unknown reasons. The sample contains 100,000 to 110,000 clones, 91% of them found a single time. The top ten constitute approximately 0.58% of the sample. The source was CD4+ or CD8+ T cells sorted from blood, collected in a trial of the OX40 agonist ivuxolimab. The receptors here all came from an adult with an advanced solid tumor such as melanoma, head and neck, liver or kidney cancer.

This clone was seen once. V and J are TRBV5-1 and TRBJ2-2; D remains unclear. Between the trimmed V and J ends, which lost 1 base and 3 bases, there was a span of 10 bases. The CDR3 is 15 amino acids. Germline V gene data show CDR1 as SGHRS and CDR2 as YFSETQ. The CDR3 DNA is TGCGCCAGCAGCTTGTGGTGGGCGGACACCGGGGAGCTGTTTTTT. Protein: CASSLWWADTGELFF.

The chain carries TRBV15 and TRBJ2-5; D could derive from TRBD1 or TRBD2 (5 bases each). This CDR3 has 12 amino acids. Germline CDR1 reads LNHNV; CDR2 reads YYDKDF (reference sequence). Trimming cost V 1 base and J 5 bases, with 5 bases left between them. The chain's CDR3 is CATSRGGETQYF. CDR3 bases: TGTGCCACCAGCAGAGGGGGGGAGACCCAGTACTTC.

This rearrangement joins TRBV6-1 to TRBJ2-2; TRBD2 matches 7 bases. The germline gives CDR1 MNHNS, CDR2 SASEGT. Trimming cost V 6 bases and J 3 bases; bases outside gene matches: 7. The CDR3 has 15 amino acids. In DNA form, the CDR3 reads TGTGCCAGCAGGAGCGGGGTGATGCACACCGGGGAGCTGTTTTTT. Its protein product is CASRSGVMHTGELFF.

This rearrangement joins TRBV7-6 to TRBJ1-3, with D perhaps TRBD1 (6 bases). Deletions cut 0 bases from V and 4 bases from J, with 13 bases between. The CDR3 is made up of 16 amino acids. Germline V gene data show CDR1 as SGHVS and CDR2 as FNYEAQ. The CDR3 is CASSLASQGSGNTIYF. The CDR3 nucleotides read TGTGCCAGCAGCTTAGCATCGCAGGGGAGCGGAAACACCATATATTTT.

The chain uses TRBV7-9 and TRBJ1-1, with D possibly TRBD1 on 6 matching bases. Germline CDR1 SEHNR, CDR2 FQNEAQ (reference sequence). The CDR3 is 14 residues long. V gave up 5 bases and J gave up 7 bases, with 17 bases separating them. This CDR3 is CASSLVPGHGEAFF. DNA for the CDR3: TGTGCCAGCAGCCTCGTCCCGGGACATGGTGAAGCTTTCTTT.

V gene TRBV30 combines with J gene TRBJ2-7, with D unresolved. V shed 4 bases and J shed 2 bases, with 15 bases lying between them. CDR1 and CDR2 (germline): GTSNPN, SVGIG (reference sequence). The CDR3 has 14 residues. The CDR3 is CAWKRSPATYEQYF. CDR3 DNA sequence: TGTGCCTGGAAACGGTCGCCCGCGACCTACGAGCAGTACTTC.

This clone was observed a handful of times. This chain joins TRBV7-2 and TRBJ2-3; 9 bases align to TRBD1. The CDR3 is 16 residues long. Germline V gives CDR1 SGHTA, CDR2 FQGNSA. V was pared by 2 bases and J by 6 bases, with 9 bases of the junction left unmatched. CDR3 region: CASSLRGTGKEDTQYF. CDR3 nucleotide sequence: TGTGCCAGCAGCTTAAGAGGGACAGGGAAAGAGGATACGCAGTATTTT.

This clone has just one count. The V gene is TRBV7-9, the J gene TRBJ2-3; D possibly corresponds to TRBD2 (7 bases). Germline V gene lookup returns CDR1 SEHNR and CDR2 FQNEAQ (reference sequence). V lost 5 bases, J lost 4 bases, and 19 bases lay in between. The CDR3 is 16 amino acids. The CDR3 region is CASSPGGGQGSDTQYF. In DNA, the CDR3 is TGTGCCAGCAGCCCGGGGGGCGGTCAGGGATCAGATACGCAGTATTTT.

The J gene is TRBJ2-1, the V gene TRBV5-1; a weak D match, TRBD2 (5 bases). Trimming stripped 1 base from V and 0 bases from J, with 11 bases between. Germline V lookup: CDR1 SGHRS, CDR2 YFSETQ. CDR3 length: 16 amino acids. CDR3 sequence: CASSLLGASSYNEQFF. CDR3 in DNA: TGCGCCAGCAGCTTGTTGGGAGCGAGCTCCTACAATGAGCAGTTCTTC.

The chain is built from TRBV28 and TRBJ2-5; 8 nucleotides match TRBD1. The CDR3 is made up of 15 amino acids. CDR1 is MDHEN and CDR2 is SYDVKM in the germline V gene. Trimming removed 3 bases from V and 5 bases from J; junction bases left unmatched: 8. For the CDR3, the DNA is TGTGCCAGCAGTTTTTCCAGGGGGCCAAGGGAGACCCAGTACTTC. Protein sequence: CASSFSRGPRETQYF. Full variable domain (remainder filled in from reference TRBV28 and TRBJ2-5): DVKVTQSSRYLVKRTGEKVFLECVQDMDHENMFWYRQDPGLGLRLIYFSYDVKMKEKGDIPEGYSVSREKKERFSLILESASTNQTSMYLCASSFSRGPRETQYFGPGTRLLVL.

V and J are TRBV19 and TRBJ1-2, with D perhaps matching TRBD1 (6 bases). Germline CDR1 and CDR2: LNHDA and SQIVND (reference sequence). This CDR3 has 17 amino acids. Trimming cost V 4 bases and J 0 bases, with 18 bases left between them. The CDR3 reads CASSNRDTRFSNYGYTF. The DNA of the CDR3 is TGTGCCAGTAGTAACCGGGACACCCGCTTTTCTAACTATGGCTACACCTTC.

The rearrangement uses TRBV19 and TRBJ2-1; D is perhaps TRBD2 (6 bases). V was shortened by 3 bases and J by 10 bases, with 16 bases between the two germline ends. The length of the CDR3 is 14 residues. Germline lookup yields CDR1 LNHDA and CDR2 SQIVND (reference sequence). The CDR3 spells CASSMGTQRREQFF. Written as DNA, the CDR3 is TGTGCCAGTAGTATGGGGACTCAACGCCGGGAGCAGTTCTTC.

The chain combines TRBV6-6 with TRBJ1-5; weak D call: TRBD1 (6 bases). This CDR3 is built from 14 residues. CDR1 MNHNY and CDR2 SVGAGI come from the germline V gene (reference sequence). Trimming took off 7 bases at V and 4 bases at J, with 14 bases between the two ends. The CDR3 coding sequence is TGTGCCAGCACCCTGGACAGTCCTAATCAGCCCCAGCATTTT. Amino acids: CASTLDSPNQPQHF.

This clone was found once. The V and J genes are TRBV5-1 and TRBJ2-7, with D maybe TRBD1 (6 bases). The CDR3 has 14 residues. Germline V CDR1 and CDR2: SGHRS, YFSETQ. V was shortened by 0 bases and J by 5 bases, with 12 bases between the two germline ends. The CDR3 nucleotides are TGCGCCAGCAGCTTGGACAGGGTGGCCGACGAGCAGTACTTC. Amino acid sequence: CASSLDRVADEQYF.

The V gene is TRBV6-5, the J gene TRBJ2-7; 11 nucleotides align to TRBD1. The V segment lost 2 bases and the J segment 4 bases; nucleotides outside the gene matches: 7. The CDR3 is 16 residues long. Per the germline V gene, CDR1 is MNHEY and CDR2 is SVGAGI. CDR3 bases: TGTGCCAGCAGTTACGCAAGGACAGGGGGCGCGTACGAGCAGTACTTC. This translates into CASSYARTGGAYEQYF.

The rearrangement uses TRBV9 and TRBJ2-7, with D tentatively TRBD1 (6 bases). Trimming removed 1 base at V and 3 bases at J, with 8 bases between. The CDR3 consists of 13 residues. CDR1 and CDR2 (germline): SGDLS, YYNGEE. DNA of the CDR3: TGTGCCAGCAGCGTAAGAGGGGGCTACGAGCAGTACTTC. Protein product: CASSVRGGYEQYF.

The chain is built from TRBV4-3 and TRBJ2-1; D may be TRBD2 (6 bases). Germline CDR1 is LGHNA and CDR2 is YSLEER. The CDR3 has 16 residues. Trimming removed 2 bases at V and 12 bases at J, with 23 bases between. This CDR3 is CASSQSPSSRGIRQFF. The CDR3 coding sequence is TGCGCCAGCAGCCAATCACCGTCTAGCCGGGGGATAAGGCAGTTCTTC.

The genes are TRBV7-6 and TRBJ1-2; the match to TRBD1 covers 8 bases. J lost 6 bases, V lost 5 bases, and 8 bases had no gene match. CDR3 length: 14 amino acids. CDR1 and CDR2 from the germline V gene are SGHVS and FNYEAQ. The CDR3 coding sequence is TGTGCCAGCAGCCGTGGACAGGGCTCGGATGGCTACACCTTC. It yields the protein CASSRGQGSDGYTF.

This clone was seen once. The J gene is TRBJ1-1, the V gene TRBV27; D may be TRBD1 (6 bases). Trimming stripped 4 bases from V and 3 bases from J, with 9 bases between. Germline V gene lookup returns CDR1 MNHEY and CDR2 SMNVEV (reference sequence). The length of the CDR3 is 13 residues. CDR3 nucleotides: TGTGCCAGCAGTTACCGACAGGACACTGAAGCTTTCTTT. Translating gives CASSYRQDTEAFF.

DNA for the CDR3: TGCGCCAGCAGCCCATCCGGGACGGTGAACACCGGGGAGCTGTTTTTT. It specifies CASSPSGTVNTGELFF. This chain uses TRBV5-1 with TRBJ2-2; D tentatively reads TRBD1 or TRBD2 (5 bases each). Deletions cut 4 bases from V and 1 base from J, with 14 bases between. CDR3 size: 16 residues. From germline, CDR1 is SGHRS and CDR2 YFSETQ.

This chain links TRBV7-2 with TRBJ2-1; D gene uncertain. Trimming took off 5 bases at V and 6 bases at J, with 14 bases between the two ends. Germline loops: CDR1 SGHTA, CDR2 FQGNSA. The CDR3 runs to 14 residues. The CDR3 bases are TGTGCCAGCAGCCCCCTCCCTCGCGCCAATGAGCAGTTCTTC. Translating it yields CASSPLPRANEQFF.

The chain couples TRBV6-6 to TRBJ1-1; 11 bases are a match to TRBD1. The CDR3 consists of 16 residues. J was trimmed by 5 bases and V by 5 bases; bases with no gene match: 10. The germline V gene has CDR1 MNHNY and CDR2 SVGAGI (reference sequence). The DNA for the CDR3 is TGTGCCAGCAGTACCCGCTGGACAGGGGGCGGGACTGAAGCTTTCTTT. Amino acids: CASSTRWTGGGTEAFF.

The CDR3 spells CASSYRGQLNQPQHF. The DNA for the CDR3 is TGTGCCAGCAGTTACAGGGGGCAACTCAATCAGCCCCAGCATTTT. This chain connects TRBV2 to TRBJ1-5; 9 nucleotides align to TRBD1. V lost 5 bases to trimming and J lost 3 bases; unmatched junction nucleotides: 5. CDR3 length: 15 residues. Germline loops: CDR1 SNHLY, CDR2 FYNNEI.

DNA of the CDR3: TGTGCCAGCAGTGGAGCGGGGGCGCGGGGTGAAAAACTGTTTTTT. The encoded protein is CASSGAGARGEKLFF. This rearrangement joins TRBV2 to TRBJ1-4; D might be TRBD1 (6 bases). The germline V and J ends were trimmed by 4 bases and 7 bases, with 16 bases remaining between them. From germline, CDR1 is SNHLY and CDR2 FYNNEI. The CDR3 runs 15 residues.

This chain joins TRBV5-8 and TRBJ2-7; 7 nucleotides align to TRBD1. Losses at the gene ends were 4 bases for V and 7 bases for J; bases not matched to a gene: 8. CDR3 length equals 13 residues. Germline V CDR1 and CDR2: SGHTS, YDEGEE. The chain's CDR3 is CASSRTGEREQYF. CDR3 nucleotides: TGTGCCAGCAGCCGAACAGGGGAACGGGAGCAGTACTTC.

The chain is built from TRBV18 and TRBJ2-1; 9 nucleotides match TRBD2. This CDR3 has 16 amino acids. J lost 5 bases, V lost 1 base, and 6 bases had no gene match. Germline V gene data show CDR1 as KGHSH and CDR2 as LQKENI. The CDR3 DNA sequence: TGTGCCAGCTCACCACGTGCGACTAGCGGAGACAATGAGCAGTTCTTC. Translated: CASSPRATSGDNEQFF.

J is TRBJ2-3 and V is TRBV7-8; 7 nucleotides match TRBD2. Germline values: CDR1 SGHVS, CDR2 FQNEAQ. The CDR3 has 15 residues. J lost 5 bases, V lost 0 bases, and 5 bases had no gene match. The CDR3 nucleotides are TGTGCCAGCAGCTTAGCGCGGGGGTTGCAAGATACGCAGTATTTT. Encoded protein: CASSLARGLQDTQYF.